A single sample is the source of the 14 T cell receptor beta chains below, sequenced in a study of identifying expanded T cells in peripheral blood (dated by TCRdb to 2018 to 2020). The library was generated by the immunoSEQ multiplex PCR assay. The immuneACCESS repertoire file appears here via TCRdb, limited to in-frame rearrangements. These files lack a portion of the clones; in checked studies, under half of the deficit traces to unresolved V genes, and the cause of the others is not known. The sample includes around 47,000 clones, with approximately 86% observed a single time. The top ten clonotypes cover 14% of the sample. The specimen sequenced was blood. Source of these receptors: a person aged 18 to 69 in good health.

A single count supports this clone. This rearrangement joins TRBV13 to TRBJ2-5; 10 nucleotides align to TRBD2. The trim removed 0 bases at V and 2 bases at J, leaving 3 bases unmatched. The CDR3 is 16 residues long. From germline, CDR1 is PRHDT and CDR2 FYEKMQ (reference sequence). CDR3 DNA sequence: TGTGCCAGCAGCTTAGGCCAAGCGGGGGGGCAAGAGACCCAGTACTTC. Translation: CASSLGQAGGQETQYF.

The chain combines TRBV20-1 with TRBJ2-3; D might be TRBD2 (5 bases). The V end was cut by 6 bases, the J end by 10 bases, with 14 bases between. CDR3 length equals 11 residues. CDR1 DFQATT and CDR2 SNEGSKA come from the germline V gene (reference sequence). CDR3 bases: TGCAGTGCGGGTTCCGGGGTGGCGCAGTATTTT. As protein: CSAGSGVAQYF.

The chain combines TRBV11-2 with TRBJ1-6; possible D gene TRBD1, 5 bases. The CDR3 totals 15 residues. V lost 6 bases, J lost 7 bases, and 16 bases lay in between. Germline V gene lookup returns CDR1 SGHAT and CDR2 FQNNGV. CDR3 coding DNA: TGTGCCAGCAGGTCGGAGGGGAGGAGGAATTCACCCCTCCACTTT. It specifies CASRSEGRRNSPLHF.

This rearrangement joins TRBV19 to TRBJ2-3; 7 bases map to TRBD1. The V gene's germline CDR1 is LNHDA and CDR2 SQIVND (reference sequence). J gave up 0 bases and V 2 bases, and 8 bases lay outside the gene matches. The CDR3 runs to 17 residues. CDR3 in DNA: TGTGCCAGTAGTATATCCCCCCCAGGGGGTAGCACAGATACGCAGTATTTT. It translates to CASSISPPGGSTDTQYF. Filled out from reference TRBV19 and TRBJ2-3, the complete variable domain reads DGGITQSPKYLFRKEGQNVTLSCEQNLNHDAMYWYRQDPGQGLRLIYYSQIVNDFQKGDIAEGYSVSREKKESFPLTVTSAQKNPTAFYLCASSISPPGGSTDTQYFGPGTRLTVL.

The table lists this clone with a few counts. The CDR3 sequence is CASSFIGELFF. CDR3 coding DNA: TGTGCCAGCAGCTTTATCGGGGAGCTGTTTTTT. The rearrangement links TRBV5-6 to TRBJ2-2; D unclear. V was cut by 2 bases and J by 7 bases, with 3 bases left in between. The CDR3 loop spans 11 amino acids. The germline V gene has CDR1 SGHDT and CDR2 YYEEEE.

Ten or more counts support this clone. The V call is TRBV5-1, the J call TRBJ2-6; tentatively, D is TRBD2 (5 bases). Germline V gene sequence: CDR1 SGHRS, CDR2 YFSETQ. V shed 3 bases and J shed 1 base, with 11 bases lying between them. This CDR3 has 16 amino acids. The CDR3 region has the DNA TGCGCCAGCAGCTCACCGGGGAAGTCTGGGGCCAACGTCCTGACTTTC. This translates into CASSSPGKSGANVLTF. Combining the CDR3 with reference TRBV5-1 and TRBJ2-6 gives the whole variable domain KAGVTQTPRYLIKTRGQQVTLSCSPISGHRSVSWYQQTPGQGLQFLFEYFSETQRNKGNFPGRFSGRQFSNSRSEMNVSTLELGDSALYLCASSSPGKSGANVLTFGAGSRLTVL.

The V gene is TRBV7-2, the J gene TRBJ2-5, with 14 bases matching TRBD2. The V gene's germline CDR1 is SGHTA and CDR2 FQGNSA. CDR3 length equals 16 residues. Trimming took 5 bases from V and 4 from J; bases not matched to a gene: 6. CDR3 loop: CASSQGLAGVGETQYF. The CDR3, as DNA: TGTGCCAGCAGCCAGGGACTAGCGGGAGTGGGAGAGACCCAGTACTTC. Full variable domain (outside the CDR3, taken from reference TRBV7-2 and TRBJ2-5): GAGVSQSPSNKVTEKGKDVELRCDPISGHTALYWYRQSLGQGLEFLIYFQGNSAPDKSGLPSDRFSAERTGGSVSTLTIQRTQQEDSAVYLCASSQGLAGVGETQYFGPGTRLLVL.

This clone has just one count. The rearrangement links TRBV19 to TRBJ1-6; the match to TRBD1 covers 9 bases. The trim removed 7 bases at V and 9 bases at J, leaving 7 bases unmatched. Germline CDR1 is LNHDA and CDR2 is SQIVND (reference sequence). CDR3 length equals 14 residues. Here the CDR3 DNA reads TGTGCCAGTAACGGACAGGGGCCGGGTTCACCCCTCCACTTT. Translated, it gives CASNGQGPGSPLHF.

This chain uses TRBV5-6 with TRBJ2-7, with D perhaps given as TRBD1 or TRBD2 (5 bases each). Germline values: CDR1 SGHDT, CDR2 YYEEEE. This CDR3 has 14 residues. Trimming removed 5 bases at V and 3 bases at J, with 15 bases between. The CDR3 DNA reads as TGTGCCAGCAGGGCCGGGACGGTACTCTACGAGCAGTACTTC. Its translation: CASRAGTVLYEQYF.

Written as DNA, the CDR3 is TGCAGCGTTACCCGGGCCGAAAGCCAAGAGACCCAGTACTTC. This gives the protein CSVTRAESQETQYF. V is TRBV29-1 and J is TRBJ2-5; D remains ambiguous. This CDR3 spans 14 amino acids. Trimming shortened V by 5 bases and J by 1 base, and 14 bases separated the two germline ends. Germline CDR1 SQVTM, CDR2 ANQGSEA.

DNA for the CDR3: TGCAGCGTTGAGGGCGGGGTGAGCACAGATACGCAGTATTTT. The encoded protein is CSVEGGVSTDTQYF. The chain joins TRBV29-1 to TRBJ2-3; the D gene is possibly TRBD2 (6 bases). The V gene's germline CDR1 is SQVTM and CDR2 ANQGSEA. The CDR3 extends over 14 amino acids. Trimming stripped 3 bases from V and 0 bases from J, with 10 bases between.

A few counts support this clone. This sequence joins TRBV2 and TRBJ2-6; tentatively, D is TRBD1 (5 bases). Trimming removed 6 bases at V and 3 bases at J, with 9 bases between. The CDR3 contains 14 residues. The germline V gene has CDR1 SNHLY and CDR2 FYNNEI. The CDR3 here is CASRKGNGANVLTF. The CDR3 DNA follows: TGTGCCAGCAGAAAGGGGAATGGGGCCAACGTCCTGACTTTC. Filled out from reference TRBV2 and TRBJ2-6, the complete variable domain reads EPEVTQTPSHQVTQMGQEVILRCVPISNHLYFYWYRQILGQKVEFLVSFYNNEISEKSEIFDDQFSVERPDGSNFTLKIRSTKLEDSAMYFCASRKGNGANVLTFGAGSRLTVL.

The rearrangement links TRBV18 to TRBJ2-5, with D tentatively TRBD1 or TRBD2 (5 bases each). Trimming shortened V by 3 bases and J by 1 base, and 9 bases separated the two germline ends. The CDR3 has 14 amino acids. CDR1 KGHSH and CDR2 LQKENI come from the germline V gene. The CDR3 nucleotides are TGTGCCAGCTCACCGGCGAGGGGCCAAGAGACCCAGTACTTC. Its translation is CASSPARGQETQYF. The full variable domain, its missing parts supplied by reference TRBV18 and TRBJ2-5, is NAGVMQNPRHLVRRRGQEARLRCSPMKGHSHVYWYRQLPEEGLKFMVYLQKENIIDESGMPKERFSAEFPKEGPSILRIQQVVRGDSAAYFCASSPARGQETQYFGPGTRLLVL.

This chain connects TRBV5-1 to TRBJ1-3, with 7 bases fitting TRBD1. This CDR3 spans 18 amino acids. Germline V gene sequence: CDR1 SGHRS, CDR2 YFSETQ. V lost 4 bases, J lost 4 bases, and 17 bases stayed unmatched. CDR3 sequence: CASSPSENRGWKGNTIYF. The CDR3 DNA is TGCGCCAGCAGCCCCAGTGAAAACAGGGGTTGGAAAGGAAACACCATATATTTT.